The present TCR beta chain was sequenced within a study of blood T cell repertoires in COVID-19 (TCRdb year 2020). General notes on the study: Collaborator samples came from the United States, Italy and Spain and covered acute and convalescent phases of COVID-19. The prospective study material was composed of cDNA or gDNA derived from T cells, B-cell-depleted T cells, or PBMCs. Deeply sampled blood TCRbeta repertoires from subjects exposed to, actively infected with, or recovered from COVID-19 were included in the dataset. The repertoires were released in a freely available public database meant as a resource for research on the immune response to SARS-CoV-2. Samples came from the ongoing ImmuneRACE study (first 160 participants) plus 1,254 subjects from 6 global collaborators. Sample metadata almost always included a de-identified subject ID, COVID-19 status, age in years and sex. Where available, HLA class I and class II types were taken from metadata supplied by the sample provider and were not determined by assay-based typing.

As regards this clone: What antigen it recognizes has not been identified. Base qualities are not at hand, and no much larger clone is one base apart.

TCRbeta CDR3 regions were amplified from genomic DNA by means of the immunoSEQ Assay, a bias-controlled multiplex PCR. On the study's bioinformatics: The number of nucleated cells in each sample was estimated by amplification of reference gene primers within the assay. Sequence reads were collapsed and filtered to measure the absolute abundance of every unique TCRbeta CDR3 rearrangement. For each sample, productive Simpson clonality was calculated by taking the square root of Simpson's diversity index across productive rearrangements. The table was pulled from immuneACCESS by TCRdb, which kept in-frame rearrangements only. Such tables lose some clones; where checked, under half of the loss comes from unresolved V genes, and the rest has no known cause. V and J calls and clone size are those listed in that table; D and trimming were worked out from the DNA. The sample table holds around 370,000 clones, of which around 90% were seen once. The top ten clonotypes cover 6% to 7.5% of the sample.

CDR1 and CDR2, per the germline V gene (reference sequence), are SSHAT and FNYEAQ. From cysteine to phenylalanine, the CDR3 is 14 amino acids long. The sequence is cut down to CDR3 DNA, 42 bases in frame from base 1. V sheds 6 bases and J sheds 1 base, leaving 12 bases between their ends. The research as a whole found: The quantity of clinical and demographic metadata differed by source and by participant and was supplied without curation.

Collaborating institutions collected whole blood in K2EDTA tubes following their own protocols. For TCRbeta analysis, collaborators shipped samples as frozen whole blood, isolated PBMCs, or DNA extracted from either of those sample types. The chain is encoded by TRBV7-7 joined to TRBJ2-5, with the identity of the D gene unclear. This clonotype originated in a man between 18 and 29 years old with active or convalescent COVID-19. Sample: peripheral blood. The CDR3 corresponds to CASSINPGQETQYF. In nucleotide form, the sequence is TGTGCCAGCAGTATCAATCCGGGCCAAGAGACCCAGTACTTC. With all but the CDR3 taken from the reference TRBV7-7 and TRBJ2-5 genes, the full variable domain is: GAGVSQSPRYKVTKRGQDVTLRCDPISSHATLYWYQQALGQGPEFLTYFNYEAQPDKSGLPSDRFSAERPEGSISTLTIQRTEQRDSAMYRCASSINPGQETQYFGPGTRLLVL.